The 11 T cell receptor beta chains below all came from one sample that was sequenced in a study of T cells in narcolepsy. Repertoires were generated with immunoSEQ multiplex PCR, while TCRdb's copy carries only in-frame clones and drops some. The sample holds approximately 35,000 clones, approximately 84% seen once. Sequences were obtained from memory (CD45RA-) CD4+ T cells from blood. The receptors derive from a human donor in good health.

V gene TRBV5-1 combines with J gene TRBJ2-2; 8 positions match TRBD1. Per the germline V gene, CDR1 is SGHRS and CDR2 is YFSETQ. The CDR3 loop spans 19 amino acids. V shed 2 bases and J 6 bases; nucleotides not matched to a gene: 18. The DNA of the CDR3 is TGCGCCAGCAGCTTAAGGGACAGGTCCCCTGTTATACACGCCGGGGAGCTGTTTTTT. It specifies CASSLRDRSPVIHAGELFF. The variable domain in full, with the rest retrieved from reference TRBV5-1 and TRBJ2-2, is KAGVTQTPRYLIKTRGQQVTLSCSPISGHRSVSWYQQTPGQGLQFLFEYFSETQRNKGNFPGRFSGRQFSNSRSEMNVSTLELGDSALYLCASSLRDRSPVIHAGELFFGEGSRLTVL.

The chain joins TRBV7-2 to TRBJ2-1, with D perhaps TRBD2 (6 bases). With 5 bases removed from V and 3 bases from J, the gap between germline ends came to 20 bases. Germline V gives CDR1 SGHTA, CDR2 FQGNSA. The CDR3 runs 17 residues. CDR3 residues: CASSMGRWEEHYNEQFF. In DNA, the CDR3 is TGTGCCAGCAGCATGGGTCGGTGGGAGGAACACTACAATGAGCAGTTCTTC.

CDR3 DNA: TGCGCCAGCAGCCAACCCCGGACCGGGGGCCATGGCTACACCTTC. Encoded protein: CASSQPRTGGHGYTF. The chain employs TRBV4-3 and TRBJ1-2; D might be TRBD1 (6 bases). Trimming shortened V by 2 bases and J by 6 bases, and 16 bases separated the two germline ends. The germline V gene has CDR1 LGHNA and CDR2 YSLEER. CDR3 size: 15 residues.

The chain recombines TRBV7-9 with TRBJ1-1; TRBD1 agrees at 9 bases. The CDR3 covers 14 residues. From germline, CDR1 is SEHNR and CDR2 FQNEAQ (reference sequence). J was trimmed by 4 bases and V by 5 bases; bases with no gene match: 5. The CDR3 DNA follows: TGTGCCAGCAGCAGGGGACAGGGACCCACTGAAGCTTTCTTT. The encoded protein is CASSRGQGPTEAFF.

V usage is TRBV5-4 and J usage is TRBJ2-2, with D perhaps TRBD2 (6 bases). The CDR3 is made up of 16 amino acids. Trimming pared 4 bases from V and 0 bases from J, leaving 13 bases between. Per the germline V gene, CDR1 is SGHNT and CDR2 is YYREEE (reference sequence). CDR3 nucleotides: TGTGCCAGCAGCGCCAGGAGGGGACCGAACACCGGGGAGCTGTTTTTT. It is translated as CASSARRGPNTGELFF.

The chain joins TRBV4-3 to TRBJ1-2; TRBD1 matches 8 bases. Trimming removed 1 base from V and 6 bases from J; junction bases left unmatched: 10. Germline V gene data show CDR1 as LGHNA and CDR2 as YSLEER. CDR3 length: 16 amino acids. The CDR3 is CASSQGSGTGADGYTF. Written as DNA, the CDR3 is TGCGCCAGCAGCCAAGGTTCTGGGACAGGCGCCGATGGCTACACCTTC.

The chain recombines TRBV2 with TRBJ2-2, with 8 nucleotides matching TRBD2. The CDR3 consists of 14 residues. Unmatched junction bases numbered 3, after V lost 2 bases and J lost 7 bases. CDR1 and CDR2 from the germline V gene are SNHLY and FYNNEI. The CDR3 sequence: CASSEPGRGGELFF. The CDR3 DNA sequence: TGTGCCAGCAGTGAACCCGGGAGGGGCGGGGAGCTGTTTTTT.

This chain links TRBV6-5 with TRBJ1-3; D gene ambiguous. CDR1 MNHEY and CDR2 SVGAGI come from the germline V gene. This CDR3 contains 14 residues. Between the trimmed V and J ends, which lost 3 bases and 4 bases, there was a span of 10 bases. The CDR3 is CASSYEPLGNTIYF. CDR3 coding DNA: TGTGCCAGCAGTTATGAGCCCCTCGGAAACACCATATATTTT.

The V call is TRBV14, the J call TRBJ2-1; D is unclear. Looked up from germline, CDR1 is SGHDN and CDR2 is FVKESK. Trimming removed 1 base from V and 4 bases from J, with 8 bases in between. The CDR3 length is 14 residues. CDR3 DNA: TGTGCCAGCAGCCAAGGAGGTAGTTACAATGAGCAGTTCTTC. As protein: CASSQGGSYNEQFF.

J is TRBJ2-6 and V is TRBV5-6, with D tentatively TRBD1 (6 bases). CDR3 length equals 18 residues. Between the trimmed V and J ends, which lost 0 bases and 2 bases, there was a span of 15 bases. Germline-derived CDR1 and CDR2 are SGHDT and YYEEEE. The CDR3 loop is CASSLDQGFHPGANVLTF. The DNA of the CDR3 is TGTGCCAGCAGCTTGGACCAGGGGTTTCATCCTGGGGCCAACGTCCTGACTTTC.

The chain combines TRBV7-9 with TRBJ2-5; D is unresolved. The CDR3 runs to 15 residues. Trimming stripped 5 bases from V and 5 bases from J, with 18 bases between. In germline, CDR1 is SEHNR, CDR2 FQNEAQ (reference sequence). CDR3 sequence: CASSPDLSLLETQYF. The CDR3 DNA is TGTGCCAGCAGCCCAGATCTCAGTCTGCTTGAGACCCAGTACTTC.